The 29 T cell receptor beta chains in this list originate from one sample, sequenced in a study of blood T cell repertoires in COVID-19. Method: immunoSEQ multiplex PCR; TCRdb's copy keeps in-frame clones and lacks some. The sample holds approximately 140,000 clones, over 60% seen once. The sample comprised peripheral blood. The receptors were sampled from an older man with acute or convalescent COVID-19.

V is TRBV11-2 and J is TRBJ2-3; 8 nucleotides agree with TRBD2. V shed 3 bases, J shed 1 base, and the junction held 6 bases outside the gene matches. Germline V gene data show CDR1 as SGHAT and CDR2 as FQNNGV. The length of the CDR3 is 16 residues. CDR3 sequence (DNA): TGTGCCAGCAGCTTCCGTAGCGGGGTAGGCACAGATACGCAGTATTTT. Its protein product is CASSFRSGVGTDTQYF.

This clone was counted a few times. The V call is TRBV5-6, the J call TRBJ2-7; 9 bases align to TRBD1. Germline trimming cut 4 bases from V and 5 bases from J; bases unmatched to any gene: 7. The germline V gene has CDR1 SGHDT and CDR2 YYEEEE. CDR3 length: 14 amino acids. The CDR3 loop is CASSERDRVDEQYF. The CDR3 region has the DNA TGTGCCAGCAGCGAAAGGGACAGGGTGGACGAGCAGTACTTC.

This rearrangement joins TRBV9 to TRBJ2-2; TRBD1 matches at 7 bases. CDR3 length: 17 amino acids. The V gene's germline CDR1 is SGDLS and CDR2 YYNGEE. Trimming at V came to 4 bases and at J to 5 bases, leaving 14 bases not matched to a gene. The CDR3 loop is CASSPQDRVRWTGELFF. For the CDR3, the DNA is TGTGCCAGCAGCCCCCAAGACAGGGTTAGATGGACCGGGGAGCTGTTTTTT.

This clone was seen a single time. J is TRBJ2-5 and V is TRBV10-3; TRBD2 matches at 12 bases. Germline V gives CDR1 ENHRY, CDR2 SYGVKD. The junction had 6 bases not matched to a gene; V was cut back by 3 bases and J by 4 bases. This CDR3 spans 16 amino acids. The CDR3 coding sequence is TGTGCCATCAGTGACTCGACTAGCGGGGGCGGAGAGACCCAGTACTTC. It specifies CAISDSTSGGGETQYF.

The genes are TRBV7-2 and TRBJ1-5; TRBD1 might be the D (5 bases). From germline, CDR1 is SGHTA and CDR2 FQGNSA. The CDR3 covers 13 residues. V was pared by 2 bases and J by 6 bases, with 8 bases between. CDR3 bases: TGTGCCAGCAGCTTAACAGGCCCTCAGCCCCAGCATTTT. This gives the protein CASSLTGPQPQHF.

The V gene is TRBV28, the J gene TRBJ2-2; D possibly corresponds to TRBD2 (5 bases). V shed 6 bases and J shed 6 bases, with 11 bases lying between them. The CDR3 loop spans 13 amino acids. The germline CDR1 and CDR2 sequences are MDHEN and SYDVKM. The CDR3 sequence: CASRDSIAGELFF. The CDR3 DNA sequence: TGTGCCAGCAGGGACTCCATCGCCGGGGAGCTGTTTTTT.

For this clone: The germline gene is not matched at one end of the junction; a read error may be the cause. The rearrangement uses TRBV5-1 and TRBJ1-4; no clear D. The CDR3 covers 15 residues. Germline loops: CDR1 SGHRS, CDR2 YFSETQ. Written as DNA, the CDR3 is TGCGCCAGCAGTTTGGACGGGGCAACTAATGAAAAACTGTTTTTT. Amino acid sequence: CASSLDGATNEKLFF.

This clone was seen a few times. This CDR3 reads CASSQEKRVHSPLHF. The CDR3 DNA reads as TGCGCCAGCAGCCAAGAAAAGAGGGTCCATTCACCCCTCCACTTT. The chain joins TRBV4-3 to TRBJ1-6; D is unclear. This CDR3 comprises 15 residues. Looked up from germline, CDR1 is LGHNA and CDR2 is YSLEER. The ends were cut back, 0 bases at V and 8 bases at J, with 11 bases in the middle.

The chain combines TRBV20-1 with TRBJ2-7, with D possibly TRBD2 on 5 matching bases. Deletions cut 3 bases from V and 3 bases from J, with 12 bases between. CDR1 DFQATT and CDR2 SNEGSKA come from the germline V gene (reference sequence). There are 13 residues in the CDR3. The CDR3 DNA reads as TGCAGTGCTAGTAGGTGGGAGCTCTACGAGCAGTACTTC. Translated, it gives CSASRWELYEQYF.

The genes are TRBV28 and TRBJ1-6; D possibly corresponds to TRBD1 (6 bases). The germline V and J ends were trimmed by 7 bases and 5 bases, with 15 bases remaining between them. Germline CDR1 reads MDHEN; CDR2 reads SYDVKM. The CDR3 runs to 15 residues. The CDR3 region has the DNA TGTGCCAGCAACCCCTCCACAGGGAATAATTCACCCCTCCACTTT. It yields the protein CASNPSTGNNSPLHF. Looking up the rest from reference TRBV28 and TRBJ1-6 gives the full variable domain: DVKVTQSSRYLVKRTGEKVFLECVQDMDHENMFWYRQDPGLGLRLIYFSYDVKMKEKGDIPEGYSVSREKKERFSLILESASTNQTSMYLCASNPSTGNNSPLHFGNGTRLTVT.

This chain connects TRBV3-1 (or the pseudogene TRBV3-2) to TRBJ1-5, with D possibly TRBD1 on 5 matching bases. Germline lookup yields CDR1 LGHDT and CDR2 YNNKEL (reference sequence). The ends were cut back, 0 bases at V and 6 bases at J, with 15 bases in the middle. CDR3 length: 16 residues. The chain's CDR3 is CASSQDQGTAGQPQHF. The CDR3 nucleotides read TGTGCCAGCAGCCAAGATCAAGGGACTGCAGGTCAGCCCCAGCATTTT.

The chain couples TRBV28 to TRBJ2-2, with D perhaps matching TRBD1 (6 bases). The germline V and J ends were trimmed by 3 bases and 4 bases, with 12 bases remaining between them. In germline, CDR1 is MDHEN, CDR2 SYDVKM. The CDR3 sequence is 15 residues long. CDR3 sequence (DNA): TGTGCCAGCAGTTTGTCAGGGGCGACCACCGGGGAGCTGTTTTTT. Protein: CASSLSGATTGELFF.

The chain employs TRBV7-3 and TRBJ2-7; 8 bases are a match to TRBD1. Trimming at V came to 5 bases and at J to 7 bases, leaving 7 bases not matched to a gene. This CDR3 spans 13 amino acids. Looked up from germline, CDR1 is SGHTA and CDR2 is FQGTGA. The CDR3 coding sequence is TGTGCCAGCAGCCAACAGGGGGTAGAAGAGCAGTACTTC. Its protein product is CASSQQGVEEQYF.

About this clone itself: This specimen includes other DNA sequences encoding the same CDR3. The chain combines TRBV6-5 with TRBJ1-2, with 8 bases aligning to TRBD1. CDR3 length: 14 amino acids. The V gene's germline CDR1 is MNHEY and CDR2 SVGAGI. V shed 6 bases and J 5 bases; nucleotides not matched to a gene: 8. The CDR3 coding sequence is TGTGCCAGCAGACCAGGACAGGGAATTTATGGCTACACCTTC. Translating it yields CASRPGQGIYGYTF.

The chain recombines TRBV2 with TRBJ2-1, with D possibly TRBD2 on 6 matching bases. V was trimmed by 2 bases and J by 1 base, leaving 9 bases between them. The CDR3 is made up of 15 amino acids. The germline V gene has CDR1 SNHLY and CDR2 FYNNEI. The CDR3 sequence is CASSEHRGSYNEQFF. DNA of the CDR3: TGTGCCAGCAGTGAACACCGGGGGTCCTACAATGAGCAGTTCTTC.

With respect to this clone: Other DNA sequences in this sample translate to the same CDR3. The chain couples TRBV18 to TRBJ1-6; no clear D gene. This CDR3 region has 14 residues. Germline lookup yields CDR1 KGHSH and CDR2 LQKENI. Trimming took 0 bases from V and 4 from J, leaving 4 bases between them. The CDR3 DNA follows: TGTGCCAGCTCACCACCCGGGTATAATTCACCCCTCCACTTT. Amino acids: CASSPPGYNSPLHF.

The gene calls are TRBV7-9 and TRBJ1-5, with a possible D match to TRBD1 (5 bases). There are 13 residues in the CDR3. The germline CDR1 and CDR2 sequences are SEHNR and FQNEAQ (reference sequence). The germline V and J ends were trimmed by 2 bases and 5 bases, with 7 bases remaining between them. The CDR3: CASSLTGDQPQHF. In nucleotides, the CDR3 is TGTGCCAGCAGCTTAACGGGGGATCAGCCCCAGCATTTT.

This chain uses TRBV6-6 with TRBJ1-4, with 9 bases that match TRBD1. Germline V gene lookup returns CDR1 MNHNY and CDR2 SVGAGI (reference sequence). J was trimmed by 5 bases and V by 5 bases; bases with no gene match: 9. This CDR3 has 16 amino acids. The CDR3 DNA is TGTGCCAGCAGTAACCGTCAACAGGGGGCGAATGAAAAACTGTTTTTT. Its protein is CASSNRQQGANEKLFF.

This clone was found a few times. This chain connects TRBV18 to TRBJ1-6, with D perhaps TRBD1 (6 bases). With 2 bases removed from V and 5 bases from J, the gap between germline ends came to 10 bases. Germline V gene lookup returns CDR1 KGHSH and CDR2 LQKENI. This CDR3 is 15 amino acids long. CDR3 DNA sequence: TGTGCCAGCTCACCAGCCGGACAGAATAATTCACCCCTCCACTTT. This codes for CASSPAGQNNSPLHF.

This clone was observed a handful of times. The gene calls are TRBV19 and TRBJ2-1, with a possible D match to TRBD1 (5 bases). Trimming removed 6 bases at V and 2 bases at J, with 11 bases between. The length of the CDR3 is 14 residues. CDR1 is LNHDA, CDR2 SQIVND, per germline (reference sequence). In nucleotides, the CDR3 is TGTGCCAGTAGGGGTGAAGGGGCCTACAATGAGCAGTTCTTC. As protein: CASRGEGAYNEQFF.

This chain connects TRBV7-9 to TRBJ1-5, with D perhaps TRBD1 (6 bases). The CDR3 covers 14 residues. Per germline, CDR1 SEHNR and CDR2 FQNEAQ (reference sequence). V lost 4 bases to trimming and J lost 5 bases, with 12 bases between them. CDR3 loop: CASSSTGIDQPQHF. The DNA of the CDR3 is TGTGCCAGCAGCTCGACAGGAATCGATCAGCCCCAGCATTTT.

A note on this clone: A much larger clone is a single base away; this may be a read error. The rearrangement links TRBV11-2 to TRBJ2-7; 7 bases are shared with TRBD1. The V and J ends lost 1 base and 3 bases, in that order; junction bases with no gene match: 0. From germline, CDR1 is SGHAT and CDR2 FQNNGV. The CDR3 consists of 13 residues. The CDR3: CASSLGTGYEQYF. The DNA for the CDR3 is TGTGCCAGCAGCTTAGGGACAGGCTACGAGCAGTACTTC.

The V call is TRBV7-6, the J call TRBJ1-5; possibly TRBD1 for D (6 bases). V gave up 2 bases and J gave up 7 bases, with 9 bases separating them. The CDR3 totals 13 residues. Per the germline V gene, CDR1 is SGHVS and CDR2 is FNYEAQ. CDR3: CASSLMRGQPQHF. The CDR3 DNA reads TGTGCCAGCAGCTTAATGAGGGGGCAGCCCCAGCATTTT.

The rearrangement uses TRBV4-2 and TRBJ1-6; 7 nucleotides agree with TRBD1. V lost 5 bases, J lost 7 bases, and 11 bases stayed unmatched. Germline assignment: CDR1 LGHNA and CDR2 YNFKEQ. CDR3 size: 16 residues. The CDR3 nucleotides are TGTGCCAGCAGCTCCAACAGGGGAGAAAGGAATTCACCCCTCCACTTT. Protein product: CASSSNRGERNSPLHF.

V is TRBV28 and J is TRBJ2-2; perhaps TRBD2 as D (5 bases). CDR3 length: 12 amino acids. V was pared by 4 bases and J by 9 bases, with 9 bases between. Germline V lookup: CDR1 MDHEN, CDR2 SYDVKM. In nucleotides, the CDR3 is TGTGCCAGCAGTTCGGGAATTCGGGAGCTGTTTTTT. Its translation is CASSSGIRELFF.

The J gene is TRBJ1-5, the V gene TRBV15, with D perhaps TRBD1 (5 bases). This CDR3 contains 15 residues. Germline V lookup: CDR1 LNHNV, CDR2 YYDKDF (reference sequence). V lost 0 bases, J lost 7 bases, and 13 bases lay in between. The DNA of the CDR3 is TGTGCCACCAGCAGAGATGGGGGGGAACGACAGCCCCAGCATTTT. This encodes CATSRDGGERQPQHF. Using reference TRBV15 and TRBJ1-5 for the parts outside the CDR3, the full variable domain is DAMVIQNPRYQVTQFGKPVTLSCSQTLNHNVMYWYQQKSSQAPKLLFHYYDKDFNNEADTPDNFQSRRPNTSFCFLDIRSPGLGDTAMYLCATSRDGGERQPQHFGDGTRLSIL.

The chain has TRBV6-5 and TRBJ1-1; a possible D gene is TRBD1 (6 bases). This CDR3 region has 14 residues. The germline V gene encodes CDR1 MNHEY and CDR2 SVGAGI. V lost 8 bases and J lost 0, with 13 bases in between. The DNA of the CDR3 is TGTGCCAGCTCCCGGGGGGCGGTGAACACTGAAGCTTTCTTT. It is translated as CASSRGAVNTEAFF.

CDR3 nucleotide sequence: TGTGCCAGCAGCTTAATGGGGAGCACTGAAGCTTTCTTT. Translating gives CASSLMGSTEAFF. The gene calls are TRBV7-3 and TRBJ1-1, with D unresolved. The CDR3 runs 13 residues. V lost 1 base and J 4 bases, leaving 7 bases between the germline ends. The V gene's germline CDR1 is SGHTA and CDR2 FQGTGA.

This clone was counted ten times or more. The CDR3 region is CASSGRTSGAYEQYF. The CDR3 coding sequence is TGTGCCAGCAGCGGGAGGACTAGCGGCGCCTACGAGCAGTACTTC. V usage is TRBV5-4 and J usage is TRBJ2-7; 10 bases align to TRBD2. Germline assignment: CDR1 SGHNT and CDR2 YYREEE (reference sequence). This CDR3 region has 15 residues. Unmatched junction bases numbered 6, after V lost 4 bases and J lost 2 bases.